Described below is a single T cell receptor (beta chain) sequence and its context. The data stem from a study of blood T cell repertoires in COVID-19. Study summary: Whether acute or convalescent, the COVID-19 samples came from the United States, Italy and Spain. Sample material is recorded as cDNA or gDNA derived from T cells, B-cell-depleted T cells, or PBMCs.

Repertoires were generated with immunoSEQ multiplex PCR, while TCRdb's copy carries only in-frame clones and drops some. The sample carries 200,000 to 250,000 clones, less than 90% recorded once. Germline values: CDR1 SGDLS, CDR2 YYNGEE. Deletions cut 3 bases from V and 8 bases from J, with 12 bases between. This CDR3 is 13 amino acids long. The rearrangement uses TRBV9 and TRBJ1-3; maybe TRBD1 (5 bases). The clonotype comes from a woman aged 55-69 years who had recovered from COVID-19. The material sequenced was peripheral blood. The CDR3 nucleotides read TGTGCCAGCAGCGGCGGGACGATAGACACCATATATTTT. As protein: CASSGGTIDTIYF.